This section outlines one T cell receptor (beta chain) sequence together with its context. The source of the sample is a study of blood T cell repertoires in COVID-19. Across the whole study: Italy, Spain and the United States were the sources of the convalescent and acute COVID-19 samples.

Method: immunoSEQ multiplex PCR; TCRdb's copy keeps in-frame clones and lacks some. Among 350,000 to 450,000 clones listed, 75% to 90% were seen once. Germline V gene sequence: CDR1 MNHEY, CDR2 SMNVEV (reference sequence). V lost 4 bases to trimming and J lost 4 bases; unmatched junction nucleotides: 9. The length of the CDR3 is 16 residues. The origin of this receptor is a woman aged 40 to 50 with COVID-19, enrolled during active disease. The sequenced material came from peripheral blood. The chain couples TRBV27 to TRBJ1-2; 10 nucleotides match TRBD1. The CDR3 region has the DNA TGTGCCAGCAGTTCCCTCATGACAGGGGGCGGCTATGGCTACACCTTC. This translates into CASSSLMTGGGYGYTF.